These T cell receptor beta chains were read from a single sample in a study of blood T cell repertoires in COVID-19. Using immunoSEQ multiplex PCR, the repertoire was profiled, and TCRdb retains in-frame clones only, with some absent. The table lists about 370,000 clones, 70% to 90% of them singletons, with approximately 3% in the top ten. The sequencing sample was made of peripheral blood. The receptor set was obtained from a woman between 25 and 40 years old with COVID-19, enrolled during active disease. Both conserved end residues are trimmed from each CDR3. A D gene is named only where the DNA matches it firmly.

ASSLGWDLGGNTDTQY	TRBV11-3	TRBJ2-3	16	TRBD2
ASSQEETGYNEQF	TRBV4-3	TRBJ2-1	13	-
ATSMDRGKKKLF	TRBV15	TRBJ1-4	12	TRBD1
SVGLAGVNTQY	TRBV29-1	TRBJ2-3	11	TRBD2
ASSAGLAASNEQF	TRBV18	TRBJ2-1	13	TRBD2
ASSYGQGQAGNTIY	TRBV6-6	TRBJ1-3	14	TRBD1
ASSVAGKNTEAF	TRBV9	TRBJ1-1	12	-
ASSQGIAANTIY	TRBV3-1/TRBV3-2	TRBJ1-3	12	-
ASSQDSTGWNYGYT	TRBV3-1/TRBV3-2	TRBJ1-2	14	-
ASSLMGLADHEQY	TRBV7-9	TRBJ2-7	13	TRBD2
ASSQGHRANQPQH	TRBV4-1	TRBJ1-5	13	-
ASSLLVAKETQY	TRBV5-4	TRBJ2-5	12	-
ASSVEAGGQPQH	TRBV9	TRBJ1-5	12	TRBD1
ASTPGTNTDTQY	TRBV9	TRBJ2-3	12	TRBD2
ASSSLDTVYNEQF	TRBV7-6	TRBJ2-1	13	-
ASSLLLEQY	TRBV28	TRBJ2-7	9	-
ASSLMDLGTVLAKNIQY	TRBV5-8	TRBJ2-4	17	TRBD1
SAPDRGRNEQF	TRBV29-1	TRBJ2-1	11	TRBD1
ASSRPGQTEAF	TRBV7-9	TRBJ1-1	11	-
ASTLSSGGGYT	TRBV28	TRBJ1-2	11	-
ASSSGYNEQF	TRBV4-1	TRBJ2-1	10	-
ASSLVSPSYGYT	TRBV7-9	TRBJ1-2	12	-
ASIGLAEETQY	TRBV6-5	TRBJ2-5	11	TRBD2
ASSARQGPSYEQY	TRBV7-8	TRBJ2-7	13	-
ASSLGAGMVDTQY	TRBV7-2	TRBJ2-3	13	-
ASSFGQGAHEQY	TRBV5-4	TRBJ2-7	12	TRBD1
ASRVLGTIPTDTQY	TRBV2	TRBJ2-3	14	-
ARHRDRGNAYEQY	TRBV19	TRBJ2-7	13	TRBD1
ASRPGGPGNTQY	TRBV2	TRBJ2-3	12	-
ASSTSGGSYNEQF	TRBV19	TRBJ2-1	13	TRBD2
ASSLDRTGGYNEQF	TRBV11-3	TRBJ2-1	14	TRBD1
ASNPAGGETQY	TRBV2	TRBJ2-5	11	-
ASSTGQGGVYGYT	TRBV19	TRBJ1-2	13	TRBD1
ASSPYGGYNEQF	TRBV7-9	TRBJ2-1	12	-
ATSDFGLAGTTGELF	TRBV24-1	TRBJ2-2	15	TRBD2
ASSRLTGELF	TRBV6-5	TRBJ2-2	10	-
ASRGTGGTYNTEAF	TRBV25-1	TRBJ1-1	14	TRBD1
ASSAPSTRVSYEQY	TRBV3-1/TRBV3-2	TRBJ2-7	14	-
SVRQGAGETQY	TRBV29-1	TRBJ2-5	11	TRBD1
ASSLEETGGVIGTDTQY	TRBV11-2	TRBJ2-3	17	-
ASSVAGGAFNQETQY	TRBV28	TRBJ2-5	15	TRBD2
ASSGPGTGGGQETQY	TRBV5-4	TRBJ2-5	15	TRBD1
ASSTSAGEMILGTDTQY	TRBV7-2	TRBJ2-3	17	TRBD2
ASRPTGDSNQPQH	TRBV6-5	TRBJ1-5	13	TRBD1
ASSLGLRDTQY	TRBV19	TRBJ2-3	11	-
ASSPGQGASEQF	TRBV18	TRBJ2-1	12	TRBD1
ATGGDPTNEKLF	TRBV15	TRBJ1-4	12	-
ASSPVLAGGGNEQF	TRBV18	TRBJ2-1	14	TRBD2
ASSLVHGGELF	TRBV7-2	TRBJ2-2	11	-
SVVGLFSYNEQF	TRBV29-1	TRBJ2-1	12	-
ASSSQDGSEGSPLH	TRBV28	TRBJ1-6	14	-
ASSHRTRDGTDTQY	TRBV4-2	TRBJ2-3	14	TRBD2
SASSPGGGTQY	TRBV20-1	TRBJ2-5	11	TRBD2
ASSQRQGASGNTIY	TRBV3-1/TRBV3-2	TRBJ1-3	14	TRBD1
SVGPGETQY	TRBV29-1	TRBJ2-5	9	-
ASSPDRGGSSGNTIY	TRBV9	TRBJ1-3	15	-
ASSSTGWTDTQY	TRBV10-1	TRBJ2-3	12	TRBD1
ASSPGTPSNEQY	TRBV5-1	TRBJ2-7	12	-
ASSPGAGGGETQY	TRBV18	TRBJ2-5	13	-